This T cell receptor beta chain was identified during a study of CD8 T cells in Susac syndrome. Roughly 0.5 to 1 ug RNA was reverse transcribed with random hexamers. Coverage of TCR beta CDR3 amplification by immunoSEQ multiplex PCR extended to 54 Vbeta and 13 Jbeta. TCRdb re-called the immunoSEQ multiplex PCR reads through MiXCR, storing one row per CDR3 protein. The sample has approximately 130,000 distinct CDR3 sequences, less than 95% seen once. CD8+ and CD4+ T cells circulating in blood were sequenced for TCR beta. The sample was CD4+ T cells from PBMCs. This TCR was recovered from a human donor in good health.

CDR3 sequence (DNA): TGTGCCAGCAGTCAAGAACAGGGGAGGGATGGCTACACCTTC. Its protein product is CASSQEQGRDGYTF. This chain uses TRBV6-5 with TRBJ1-2, with 7 nucleotides matching TRBD1. V lost 5 bases, J lost 6 bases, and 9 bases stayed unmatched. Per germline, CDR1 MNHEY and CDR2 SVGAGI. The CDR3 covers 14 residues.